The rows below give T cell receptor beta chains drawn from one sample of a study of shared clonotypes between healthy human individuals. The data were produced by immunoSEQ multiplex PCR, yet TCRdb's version contains in-frame clones alone and is incomplete. The sample records 2 million or so clones, less than 95% being singletons. Sequencing was performed on naive CD8+ T cells sorted from blood. Receptors were obtained from a man younger than 35 in good health. Each CDR3 is given with its conserved first and last residue. Fields, in order: V gene, clone size, D gene, J gene, CDR3 protein, CDR3 DNA. A D gene is named only where the DNA matches it firmly. Not every row has a clone size; where given, it reads once, few, many or a size class.

V gene: TRBV18
clone size: NA
D gene: NA
J gene: TRBJ1-2
CDR3 protein: CASSPSRGETGYGYTF
CDR3 DNA: TGTGCCAGCTCACCGTCGCGGGGAGAGACAGGCTATGGCTACACCTTC

V gene: TRBV9
clone size: NA
D gene: TRBD2
J gene: TRBJ2-2
CDR3 protein: CASSVDFLSGTNTGELFF
CDR3 DNA: TGTGCCAGCAGCGTAGACTTCTTGAGCGGGACGAACACCGGGGAGCTGTTTTTT

V gene: TRBV28
clone size: NA
D gene: NA
J gene: TRBJ1-5
CDR3 protein: CASSSPGAYSNQPQHF
CDR3 DNA: TGTGCCAGCAGTTCCCCAGGGGCGTATAGCAATCAGCCCCAGCATTTT

V gene: TRBV5-6
clone size: NA
D gene: NA
J gene: TRBJ2-5
CDR3 protein: CASSLASEGGQETQYF
CDR3 DNA: TGTGCCAGCAGCTTGGCCTCTGAAGGGGGCCAAGAGACCCAGTACTTC

V gene: TRBV5-6
clone size: NA
D gene: NA
J gene: TRBJ2-1
CDR3 protein: CASSYNDEQFF
CDR3 DNA: TGTGCCAGCAGCTACAATGATGAGCAGTTCTTC

V gene: TRBV4-1
clone size: NA
D gene: NA
J gene: TRBJ1-5
CDR3 protein: CASSQDRNQPQHF
CDR3 DNA: TGCGCCAGCAGCCAAGATCGGAATCAGCCCCAGCATTTT

V gene: TRBV10-3
clone size: NA
D gene: NA
J gene: TRBJ2-5
CDR3 protein: CAISVSLVEAQYF
CDR3 DNA: TGTGCCATCAGTGTTAGCCTAGTTGAGGCCCAGTACTTC

V gene: TRBV6-5
clone size: NA
D gene: NA
J gene: TRBJ1-2
CDR3 protein: CASRNPPDGYTF
CDR3 DNA: TGTGCCAGCCGAAACCCTCCGGATGGCTACACCTTC

V gene: TRBV9
clone size: NA
D gene: NA
J gene: TRBJ1-6
CDR3 protein: CASSVTETYNSPLHF
CDR3 DNA: TGTGCCAGCAGCGTGACAGAAACTTATAATTCACCCCTCCACTTT

V gene: TRBV18
clone size: NA
D gene: NA
J gene: TRBJ1-2
CDR3 protein: CASSPEQTDYGYTF
CDR3 DNA: TGTGCCAGCTCACCGGAACAGACCGACTATGGCTACACCTTC

V gene: TRBV7-9
clone size: NA
D gene: NA
J gene: TRBJ2-5
CDR3 protein: CASSHGSEGPGETQYF
CDR3 DNA: TGTGCCAGCAGCCACGGGTCTGAAGGGCCCGGGGAGACCCAGTACTTC

V gene: TRBV6-1
clone size: NA
D gene: NA
J gene: TRBJ1-2
CDR3 protein: CASSETPANYGYTF
CDR3 DNA: TGTGCCAGCAGTGAAACCCCAGCAAACTATGGCTACACCTTC

V gene: TRBV28
clone size: NA
D gene: TRBD2
J gene: TRBJ2-3
CDR3 protein: CASSSSAEFFPGGDTDTQYF
CDR3 DNA: TGTGCCAGCAGTTCGTCGGCCGAGTTCTTTCCGGGGGGGGACACAGATACGCAGTATTTT

V gene: TRBV2
clone size: NA
D gene: NA
J gene: TRBJ2-7
CDR3 protein: CASSSGYEQYF
CDR3 DNA: TGTGCCAGCAGTTCCGGCTACGAGCAGTACTTC

V gene: TRBV13
clone size: NA
D gene: TRBD1
J gene: TRBJ1-1
CDR3 protein: CASSLGGGEFYTEAFF
CDR3 DNA: TGTGCCAGCAGCTTAGGAGGGGGCGAGTTTTACACTGAAGCTTTCTTT

V gene: TRBV19
clone size: NA
D gene: NA
J gene: TRBJ1-5
CDR3 protein: CASTIMAYSNQPQHF
CDR3 DNA: TGTGCCAGTACCATTATGGCTTATAGCAATCAGCCCCAGCATTTT

V gene: TRBV4-1
clone size: NA
D gene: TRBD1
J gene: TRBJ2-5
CDR3 protein: CASSQVTGGRETQYF
CDR3 DNA: TGCGCCAGCAGCCAAGTAACAGGGGGCAGGGAGACCCAGTACTTC

V gene: TRBV6-5
clone size: NA
D gene: NA
J gene: TRBJ2-2
CDR3 protein: CASSYSGNTGELFF
CDR3 DNA: TGTGCCAGCAGTTATAGCGGGAACACCGGGGAGCTGTTTTTT

V gene: TRBV27
clone size: NA
D gene: NA
J gene: TRBJ1-2
CDR3 protein: CASSFLERGNYGYTF
CDR3 DNA: TGTGCCAGCAGTTTCCTCGAGAGGGGTAACTATGGCTACACCTTC

V gene: TRBV7-6
clone size: NA
D gene: NA
J gene: TRBJ1-1
CDR3 protein: CASSKRALNTEAFF
CDR3 DNA: TGTGCCAGCAGCAAGCGAGCCTTGAACACTGAAGCTTTCTTT

V gene: TRBV4-1
clone size: NA
D gene: NA
J gene: TRBJ2-3
CDR3 protein: CASTRSDSFTDTQYF
CDR3 DNA: TGCGCCAGCACCCGGTCGGACAGTTTCACAGATACGCAGTATTTT

V gene: TRBV9
clone size: NA
D gene: TRBD2
J gene: TRBJ2-7
CDR3 protein: CASSPGTIYEQYF
CDR3 DNA: TGTGCCAGCAGCCCCGGGACTATCTACGAGCAGTACTTC

V gene: TRBV4-2
clone size: once
D gene: TRBD2
J gene: TRBJ2-5
CDR3 protein: CASSQEEAGGLETQYF
CDR3 DNA: TGTGCCAGCAGCCAAGAAGAAGCGGGGGGATTGGAGACCCAGTACTTC

V gene: TRBV4-1
clone size: many
D gene: TRBD1
J gene: TRBJ2-7
CDR3 protein: CASSPTLGTGYEQYF
CDR3 DNA: TGCGCCAGCAGCCCTACCCTAGGGACAGGGTATGAGCAGTACTTC

V gene: TRBV11-2
clone size: NA
D gene: NA
J gene: TRBJ2-5
CDR3 protein: CASSLDLGPVGETQYF
CDR3 DNA: TGTGCCAGCAGCTTAGATCTGGGGCCGGTCGGAGAGACCCAGTACTTC

V gene: TRBV5-4
clone size: NA
D gene: TRBD1
J gene: TRBJ1-1
CDR3 protein: CASSLGTGTNTEAFF
CDR3 DNA: TGTGCCAGCAGCTTGGGGACAGGCACTAACACTGAAGCTTTCTTT

V gene: TRBV19
clone size: NA
D gene: TRBD1
J gene: TRBJ1-1
CDR3 protein: CASSTGGNTEAFF
CDR3 DNA: TGTGCCAGCTCGACAGGGGGGAACACTGAAGCTTTCTTT

V gene: TRBV30
clone size: NA
D gene: NA
J gene: TRBJ2-1
CDR3 protein: CAWSVLNNEQFF
CDR3 DNA: TGTGCCTGGAGTGTACTAAACAATGAGCAGTTCTTC

V gene: TRBV7-2
clone size: NA
D gene: NA
J gene: TRBJ1-3
CDR3 protein: CASSLSPGVSSGNTIYF
CDR3 DNA: TGTGCCAGCAGCTTATCCCCCGGGGTTAGCTCTGGAAACACCATATATTTT

V gene: TRBV27
clone size: NA
D gene: NA
J gene: TRBJ2-5
CDR3 protein: CASSRAGGVETQYF
CDR3 DNA: TGTGCCAGCAGTAGGGCAGGTGGGGTGGAGACCCAGTACTTC

V gene: TRBV5-6
clone size: NA
D gene: NA
J gene: TRBJ2-7
CDR3 protein: CASSSDLYEQYF
CDR3 DNA: TGTGCCAGCAGCTCGGACTTGTACGAGCAGTACTTC

V gene: TRBV5-4
clone size: once
D gene: TRBD1
J gene: TRBJ1-2
CDR3 protein: CASNRDRDGYTF
CDR3 DNA: TGTGCCAGCAACCGGGACAGGGACGGCTACACCTTC

V gene: TRBV10-3
clone size: NA
D gene: TRBD1
J gene: TRBJ2-1
CDR3 protein: CAIEGGQGYNEQFF
CDR3 DNA: TGTGCTATCGAGGGAGGACAGGGGTACAATGAGCAGTTCTTC

V gene: TRBV29-1
clone size: NA
D gene: TRBD1
J gene: TRBJ2-1
CDR3 protein: CSVIYRDRGSYNEQFF
CDR3 DNA: TGCAGCGTTATATACCGGGACAGGGGATCCTACAATGAGCAGTTCTTC

V gene: TRBV7-9
clone size: NA
D gene: NA
J gene: TRBJ2-1
CDR3 protein: CASSFSVHEQFF
CDR3 DNA: TGTGCCAGCAGCTTTTCTGTCCATGAGCAGTTCTTC

V gene: TRBV6-5
clone size: NA
D gene: NA
J gene: TRBJ2-1
CDR3 protein: CATFRAHGYNEQFF
CDR3 DNA: TGTGCCACCTTCCGGGCCCATGGCTACAATGAGCAGTTCTTC

V gene: TRBV27
clone size: once
D gene: TRBD2
J gene: TRBJ2-7
CDR3 protein: CASRSRLAGSYEQYF
CDR3 DNA: TGTGCCAGCAGGAGCCGACTAGCGGGGTCCTACGAGCAGTACTTC

V gene: TRBV2
clone size: NA
D gene: TRBD2
J gene: TRBJ2-5
CDR3 protein: CASSEAKGLAGLYQETQYF
CDR3 DNA: TGTGCCAGCAGTGAAGCCAAAGGACTAGCGGGCCTGTACCAAGAGACCCAGTACTTC

V gene: TRBV18
clone size: NA
D gene: NA
J gene: TRBJ2-7
CDR3 protein: CASSRDGDEQYF
CDR3 DNA: TGTGCCAGCTCCCGAGACGGGGACGAGCAGTACTTC

V gene: TRBV28
clone size: once
D gene: NA
J gene: TRBJ2-7
CDR3 protein: CASSSGFQYYEQYF
CDR3 DNA: TGTGCCAGCAGTTCCGGTTTCCAATACTACGAGCAGTACTTC

V gene: TRBV30
clone size: NA
D gene: NA
J gene: TRBJ1-5
CDR3 protein: CAWSTTGNQPQHF
CDR3 DNA: TGTGCCTGGAGTACCACAGGGAATCAGCCCCAGCATTTT

V gene: TRBV28
clone size: NA
D gene: NA
J gene: TRBJ2-1
CDR3 protein: CASSTRVARNNEQFF
CDR3 DNA: TGTGCCAGCAGTACGCGGGTAGCGAGAAACAATGAGCAGTTCTTC

V gene: TRBV10-3
clone size: NA
D gene: NA
J gene: TRBJ2-1
CDR3 protein: CAINAEVARNEQFF
CDR3 DNA: TGTGCCATCAATGCAGAGGTGGCCCGCAATGAGCAGTTCTTC

V gene: TRBV10-1
clone size: NA
D gene: NA
J gene: TRBJ2-7
CDR3 protein: CASSDLEYFSEQYF
CDR3 DNA: TGCGCCAGCAGTGATTTAGAGTACTTCTCCGAGCAGTACTTC

V gene: TRBV30
clone size: NA
D gene: NA
J gene: TRBJ1-6
CDR3 protein: CAWRTGSFYNSPLHF
CDR3 DNA: TGTGCCTGGAGAACAGGGTCTTTTTATAATTCACCCCTCCACTTT

V gene: TRBV7-6
clone size: NA
D gene: TRBD2
J gene: TRBJ2-5
CDR3 protein: CASSLGTSGRIGETQYF
CDR3 DNA: TGTGCCAGCAGCTTAGGGACTAGCGGGAGGATTGGAGAGACCCAGTACTTC

V gene: TRBV7-9
clone size: NA
D gene: NA
J gene: TRBJ1-2
CDR3 protein: CASSQDGDGYTF
CDR3 DNA: TGTGCCAGCAGCCAGGACGGTGATGGCTACACCTTC

V gene: TRBV18
clone size: NA
D gene: NA
J gene: TRBJ2-2
CDR3 protein: CASSPREEDTGELFF
CDR3 DNA: TGTGCCAGCTCACCACGGGAGGAAGACACCGGGGAGCTGTTTTTT